One sample yielded the 20 T cell receptor beta chains listed below, sequenced in a study of T cell repertoires in aging, cancer and after chemotherapy. Peripheral blood genomic DNA, not sorted cells or RNA, was the template. Rearranged V-D-J TRB sequences were amplified with a mixed TRB-A/B primer pool. TCRdb reprocessed the multiplex PCR reads via MiXCR and lists one record per CDR3 protein. In the table there are over 10,000 distinct CDR3 sequences, approximately 22% of which are singletons. The sequenced sample was blood. Receptor source: a human donor in good health.

This clonotype showed up many times. The chain couples TRBV7-2 to TRBJ2-1; possibly TRBD1 or TRBD2 for D (5 bases each). V was trimmed by 7 bases and J by 0 bases, leaving 16 bases between them. CDR3 length: 16 amino acids. Germline CDR1 SGHTA, CDR2 FQGNSA. This CDR3 is CASTLRAGSSYNEQFF. The CDR3 nucleotides are TGTGCCAGCACTCTTAGGGCAGGGAGCTCCTACAATGAGCAGTTCTTC.

Sample share makes this clonotype medium-sized. The rearrangement links TRBV7-2 to TRBJ2-3; 15 nucleotides line up with TRBD2. From germline, CDR1 is SGHTA and CDR2 FQGNSA. The CDR3 length is 18 residues. Trimming took 5 bases from V and 1 from J; bases not matched to a gene: 7. CDR3 in amino acids: CASSPRTSGGAGTDTQYF. DNA for the CDR3: TGTGCCAGCAGCCCTCGGACTAGCGGGGGGGCGGGCACAGATACGCAGTATTTT.

This clonotype turned up a few times. The chain employs TRBV12-3 or TRBV12-4 and TRBJ1-4; weak D call: TRBD1 (5 bases). The V gene lost 5 bases and the J gene lost 6 bases, with 10 bases spanning the gap. CDR3 length equals 13 residues. CDR3 sequence reads: CASSGDVYEKLFF. DNA of the CDR3: TGTGCCAGCAGTGGGGACGTATATGAAAAACTGTTTTTT.

Details on this clonotype: Mismatch with germline at one junction end may stem from a read error. This rearrangement joins TRBV5-1 to TRBJ2-7, with 11 bases aligning to TRBD2. The J call may be faulty, since TRBJ2-5 better matches the DNA end. The germline CDR1 and CDR2 sequences are SGHRS and YFSETQ. The CDR3 is 18 residues long. CDR3 in DNA: TGTGCCAGCAGCTTATTGTCGTTTCTAGCGGGGGGCAAGGAGACCCAGTACTTC. Residues: CASSLLSFLAGGKETQYF.

The J gene is TRBJ2-2, the V gene TRBV5-1; 8 positions match TRBD2. There are 17 residues in the CDR3. V was pared by 0 bases and J by 1 base, with 5 bases of the junction left unmatched. Germline-derived CDR1 and CDR2 are SGHRS and YFSETQ. The CDR3 here is CASSLGRSGKNTGELFF. CDR3 DNA sequence: TGCGCCAGCAGCTTGGGGCGTAGCGGGAAGAACACCGGGGAGCTGTTTTTT. Filled out from reference TRBV5-1 and TRBJ2-2, the complete variable domain reads KAGVTQTPRYLIKTRGQQVTLSCSPISGHRSVSWYQQTPGQGLQFLFEYFSETQRNKGNFPGRFSGRQFSNSRSEMNVSTLELGDSALYLCASSLGRSGKNTGELFFGEGSRLTVL.

By share of the sample, this clonotype is medium-sized (0.01 to 0.1%). The chain links TRBV7-6 to TRBJ1-1; D gene uncertain. Germline V gene lookup returns CDR1 SGHVS and CDR2 FNYEAQ. CDR3 length: 14 residues. With 1 base removed from V and 2 bases from J, the gap between germline ends came to 8 bases. The CDR3 sequence is CASSLDPVNTEAFF. The CDR3 DNA reads as TGTGCCAGCAGCTTAGATCCGGTTAACACTGAAGCTTTCTTT.

Within the sample, this clonotype is medium-sized. The chain has TRBV6-4 and TRBJ1-1; D may be TRBD1 (6 bases). V was trimmed by 6 bases and J by 0 bases, leaving 8 bases between them. Germline V CDR1 and CDR2: MRHNA, SNTAGT. The CDR3 loop spans 13 amino acids. Here the CDR3 reads CASSRDMNTEAFF. In nucleotides, the CDR3 is TGTGCCAGCAGCCGGGACATGAACACTGAAGCTTTCTTT.

The J gene is TRBJ1-2, the V gene TRBV25-1; TRBD1 matches 9 bases. V was clipped by 7 bases and J by 4 bases; unmatched bases: 7. Germline V gene sequence: CDR1 MGHDK, CDR2 SYGVNS. This CDR3 contains 14 residues. The CDR3 loop is CASTRTGAGYGYTF. The CDR3 DNA reads TGTGCCAGCACCCGGACAGGGGCTGGCTATGGCTACACCTTC.

This clonotype is medium-sized in the sample. Lacking the conserved final phenylalanine or tryptophan, this CDR3 likely reflects a read error. The DNA is omitted, as the CDR3 cannot be located on it reliably, and the CDR3 follows TCRdb's listing. The chain uses TRBV11-1 and TRBJ2-1; TRBD2, the D gene given by the table, was not confirmed from the DNA. Germline CDR1 SGHAT, CDR2 FQDESV (reference sequence). The CDR3 adds up to 13 amino acids, both ends counted. The CDR3 protein is CASSFAPTSGQVL.

The sample holds a few counts of this clonotype. This chain joins TRBV19 and TRBJ1-1; 8 bases map to TRBD1. Trimming at V came to 10 bases and at J to 5 bases, leaving 24 bases not matched to a gene. The germline gives CDR1 LNHDA, CDR2 SQIVND (reference sequence). The CDR3 covers 18 residues. The CDR3 DNA reads as TGTGCCACTAGATCTAGACCGTTGACAGGGGACAGGAGGACTGAAGCTTTCTTT. Its translation: CATRSRPLTGDRRTEAFF.

A word on this clonotype: The junction differs from germline at one of its ends, possibly a read error. The J gene is TRBJ2-2, the V gene TRBV4-3; D remains unclear. The CDR3 sequence is 14 residues long. Germline V gene sequence: CDR1 LGHNA, CDR2 YSLEER. The DNA of the CDR3 is TGTGCCAGCAGCCTCGAGAGCGACACCGGGGAGCTGTTTTTT. This sequence encodes CASSLESDTGELFF.

The rearrangement uses TRBV20-1 and TRBJ1-1; D gene ambiguous. This CDR3 has 15 residues. V dropped 2 bases and J dropped 0 bases, with 13 bases sitting between them. CDR1 and CDR2 (germline): DFQATT, SNEGSKA (reference sequence). For the CDR3, the DNA is TGCAGTGCTAGAAAGGTTCTAGAAGTGAACACTGAAGCTTTCTTT. It is translated as CSARKVLEVNTEAFF.

As for this clonotype: This CDR3 is missing its conserved last phenylalanine or tryptophan, likely due to a read error. The chain combines TRBV10-2 with TRBJ1-1; TRBD1 might be the D (5 bases). Germline-derived CDR1 and CDR2 are WSHSY and SAAADI. V was pared by 2 bases and J by 11 bases, with 12 bases between. This CDR3 is 12 amino acids long. In DNA form, the CDR3 reads TGCGCCAGCAGTGAGGGGGGTATCTGGGCTTTCATT. It specifies CASSEGGIWAFI.

The chain employs TRBV20-1 and TRBJ2-5; the D call may be TRBD1 or TRBD2 (5 bases each). The CDR3 runs 18 residues. Between the trimmed V and J ends, which lost 3 bases and 2 bases, there was a span of 25 bases. The V gene's germline CDR1 is DFQATT and CDR2 SNEGSKA (reference sequence). This chain's CDR3 is CSARGRVERHVGQETQYF. In nucleotides, the CDR3 is TGCAGTGCTAGGGGGCGGGTCGAGCGCCACGTGGGGCAAGAGACCCAGTACTTC.

This clonotype was seen repeatedly, ten times or more. The rearrangement joins TRBV6-5 to TRBJ2-1; perhaps TRBD1 as D (5 bases). Germline V gene sequence: CDR1 MNHEY, CDR2 SVGAGI. V lost 0 bases and J lost 0, with 15 bases in between. The CDR3 runs 18 residues. The CDR3 DNA sequence: TGTGCCAGCAGTTACTCGAGATCCGGACACAACTCCTACAATGAGCAGTTCTTC. Amino acids: CASSYSRSGHNSYNEQFF.

This clonotype was recorded a few times. The CDR3 DNA is TGTGCCAGCAGCTTGGACAGCTTCCTGGGGGAGCTGTTTTTT. This codes for CASSLDSFLGELFF. The J gene is TRBJ2-2, the V gene TRBV5-6; D unresolved. The V end lost 0 bases, the J end lost 8 bases, and 11 bases lay between the germline ends. This CDR3 is built from 14 residues. Germline V gene data show CDR1 as SGHDT and CDR2 as YYEEEE.

This clonotype is medium-sized (0.01 to 0.1%) in the sample. The V gene is TRBV12-3 or TRBV12-4, the J gene TRBJ1-2, with a weak D call TRBD1 (5 bases). The V and J ends lost 4 bases and 4 bases respectively, with 19 bases between them. The CDR3 consists of 16 residues. CDR3 protein: CASSWDTRQRPYGYTF. The DNA for the CDR3 is TGTGCCAGCAGTTGGGATACACGACAGCGGCCCTATGGCTACACCTTC.

This clonotype came up many times. The V and J genes are TRBV6-2 or TRBV6-3 and TRBJ1-6; a possible D gene is TRBD1 (6 bases). Trimming pared 6 bases from V and 9 bases from J, leaving 12 bases between. The CDR3 is 13 amino acids. The germline V gene encodes CDR1 MNHEY and CDR2 SVGEGT. CDR3 residues: CASRPTGISPLHF. CDR3 DNA: TGTGCCAGCAGACCCACAGGGATTTCACCCCTCCACTTT.

In its sample, this clonotype is medium-sized. The rearrangement uses TRBV30 and TRBJ1-4, with D unclear. The germline V gene encodes CDR1 GTSNPN and CDR2 SVGIG (reference sequence). This CDR3 is 14 amino acids long. V was clipped by 3 bases and J by 10 bases, with 18 bases between them. CDR3 sequence (DNA): TGTGCCTGGAGAACCTCAGGTTCGCGTGGAAAACTGTTTTTT. Its protein product is CAWRTSGSRGKLFF.

This clonotype counts as medium-sized. The chain carries TRBV6-5 and TRBJ2-2; D tentatively reads TRBD1 or TRBD2 (5 bases each). Deletions cut 2 bases from V and 8 bases from J, with 15 bases between. Germline CDR1 reads MNHEY; CDR2 reads SVGAGI. This CDR3 has 15 amino acids. The CDR3 reads CASSYLLARGGELFF. DNA of the CDR3: TGTGCCAGCAGTTACCTCCTAGCAAGGGGAGGGGAGCTGTTTTTT.